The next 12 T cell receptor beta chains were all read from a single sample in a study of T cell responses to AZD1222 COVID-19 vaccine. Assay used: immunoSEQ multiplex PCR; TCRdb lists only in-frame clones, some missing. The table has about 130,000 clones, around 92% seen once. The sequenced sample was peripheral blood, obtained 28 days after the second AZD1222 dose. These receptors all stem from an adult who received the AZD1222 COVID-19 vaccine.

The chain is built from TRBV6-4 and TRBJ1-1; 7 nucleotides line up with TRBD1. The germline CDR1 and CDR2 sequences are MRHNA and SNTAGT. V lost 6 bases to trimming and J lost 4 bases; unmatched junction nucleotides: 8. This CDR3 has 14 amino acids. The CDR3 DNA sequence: TGTGCCAGCAGGGAACAGGGGTCGAGCACTGAAGCTTTCTTT. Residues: CASREQGSSTEAFF.

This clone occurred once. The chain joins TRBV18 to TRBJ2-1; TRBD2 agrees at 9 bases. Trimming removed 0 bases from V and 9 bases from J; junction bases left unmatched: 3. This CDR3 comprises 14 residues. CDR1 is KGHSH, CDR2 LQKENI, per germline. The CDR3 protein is CASSPPGLASEQFF. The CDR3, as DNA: TGTGCCAGCTCACCACCGGGACTAGCCTCTGAGCAGTTCTTC.

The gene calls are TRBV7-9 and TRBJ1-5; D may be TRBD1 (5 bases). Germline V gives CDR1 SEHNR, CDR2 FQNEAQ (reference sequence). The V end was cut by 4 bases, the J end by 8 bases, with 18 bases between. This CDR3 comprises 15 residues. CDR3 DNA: TGTGCCAGCAGCTCCGGGACGTCAAGTCGCAAGCCCCAGCATTTT. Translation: CASSSGTSSRKPQHF.

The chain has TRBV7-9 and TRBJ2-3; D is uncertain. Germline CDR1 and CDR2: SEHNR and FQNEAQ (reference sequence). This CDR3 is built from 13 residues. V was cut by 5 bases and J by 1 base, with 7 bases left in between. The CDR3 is CASSPRGTDTQYF. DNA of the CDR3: TGTGCCAGCAGCCCAAGAGGCACAGATACGCAGTATTTT.

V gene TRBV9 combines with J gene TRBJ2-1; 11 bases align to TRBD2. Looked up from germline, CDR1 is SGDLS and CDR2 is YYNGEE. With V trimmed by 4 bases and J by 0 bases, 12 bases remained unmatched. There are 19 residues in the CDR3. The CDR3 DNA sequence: TGTGCCAGCAGCCCCCCGGGACTAGCGGTCCAAGACTCCTACAATGAGCAGTTCTTC. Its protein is CASSPPGLAVQDSYNEQFF.

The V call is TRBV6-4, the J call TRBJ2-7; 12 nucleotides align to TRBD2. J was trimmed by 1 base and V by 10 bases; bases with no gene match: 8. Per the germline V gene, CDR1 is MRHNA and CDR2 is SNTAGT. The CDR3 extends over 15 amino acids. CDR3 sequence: CATRLAGVLSYEQYV. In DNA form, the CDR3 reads TGTGCCACCCGACTAGCGGGAGTACTTTCCTACGAGCAGTACGTC.

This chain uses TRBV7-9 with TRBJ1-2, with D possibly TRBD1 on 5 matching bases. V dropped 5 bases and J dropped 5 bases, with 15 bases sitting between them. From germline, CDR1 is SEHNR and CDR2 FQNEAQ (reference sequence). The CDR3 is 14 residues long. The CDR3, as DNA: TGTGCCAGCAGCCAGACCGGGGGAGAGTATGGCTACACCTTC. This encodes CASSQTGGEYGYTF.

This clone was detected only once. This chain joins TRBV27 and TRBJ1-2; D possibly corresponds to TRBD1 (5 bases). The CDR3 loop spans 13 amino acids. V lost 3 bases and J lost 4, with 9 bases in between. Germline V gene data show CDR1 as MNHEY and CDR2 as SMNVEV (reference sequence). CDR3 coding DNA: TGTGCCAGCAGTTTTGGGGGGACCTATGGCTACACCTTC. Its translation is CASSFGGTYGYTF.

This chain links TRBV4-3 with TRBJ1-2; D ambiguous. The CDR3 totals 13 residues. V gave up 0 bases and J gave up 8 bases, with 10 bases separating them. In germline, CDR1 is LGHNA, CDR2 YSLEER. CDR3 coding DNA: TGCGCCAGCAGCCAAGATGGCTTCGGGGGCTACACCTTC. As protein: CASSQDGFGGYTF.

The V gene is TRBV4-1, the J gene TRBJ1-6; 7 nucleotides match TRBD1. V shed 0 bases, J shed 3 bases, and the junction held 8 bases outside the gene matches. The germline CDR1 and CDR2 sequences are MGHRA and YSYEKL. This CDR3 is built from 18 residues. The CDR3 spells CASSQEPQGGFYNSPLHF. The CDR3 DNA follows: TGCGCCAGCAGCCAAGAACCTCAGGGGGGGTTCTATAATTCACCCCTCCACTTT.

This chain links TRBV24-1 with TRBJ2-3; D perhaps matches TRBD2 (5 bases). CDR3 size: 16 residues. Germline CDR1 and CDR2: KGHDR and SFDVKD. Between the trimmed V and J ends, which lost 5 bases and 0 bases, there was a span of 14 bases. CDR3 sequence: CATSGGIAMSTDTQYF. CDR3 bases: TGTGCCACCAGTGGAGGGATAGCGATGAGCACAGATACGCAGTATTTT.

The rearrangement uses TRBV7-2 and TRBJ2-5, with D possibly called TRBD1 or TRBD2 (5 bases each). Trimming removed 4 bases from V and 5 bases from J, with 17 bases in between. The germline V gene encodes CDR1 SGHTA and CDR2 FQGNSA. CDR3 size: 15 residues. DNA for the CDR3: TGTGCCAGCAGCTCCCAAACTGGGTGGGGGGAGACCCAGTACTTC. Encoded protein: CASSSQTGWGETQYF.